These 32 T cell receptor beta chains came from one sample sequenced in a study of technical replicates of blood from a few donors. This table comes from immunoSEQ multiplex PCR, and its TCRdb copy is limited to in-frame clones, with some not included. The sample lists more than 90,000 clones, 95% to 96% occurring once. The sequencing input was T cells isolated from PBMCs. The receptors were gathered from a human donor in good health.

V is TRBV7-2 and J is TRBJ2-7; the D is unclear. Trimming shortened V by 5 bases and J by 2 bases, and 7 bases separated the two germline ends. This CDR3 spans 12 amino acids. Germline CDR1 reads SGHTA; CDR2 reads FQGNSA. The DNA for the CDR3 is TGTGCCAGCAGCCGAGCTACCTACGAGCAGTACTTC. Translated: CASSRATYEQYF. The whole variable domain, remainder taken from reference TRBV7-2 and TRBJ2-7, is GAGVSQSPSNKVTEKGKDVELRCDPISGHTALYWYRQSLGQGLEFLIYFQGNSAPDKSGLPSDRFSAERTGGSVSTLTIQRTQQEDSAVYLCASSRATYEQYFGPGTRLTVT.

This clone was seen only a few times. CDR3 nucleotide sequence: TGTGCCTGGAATAGGGACAGGGCCACTGAAGCTTTCTTT. Encoded protein: CAWNRDRATEAFF. The chain employs TRBV30 and TRBJ1-1; 9 nucleotides line up with TRBD1. The CDR3 runs to 13 residues. CDR1 GTSNPN and CDR2 SVGIG come from the germline V gene (reference sequence). Unmatched junction bases numbered 4, after V lost 4 bases and J lost 4 bases.

The chain recombines TRBV5-1 with TRBJ2-2; 10 positions match TRBD1. This CDR3 is 15 amino acids long. The V segment lost 4 bases and the J segment 1 base; nucleotides outside the gene matches: 1. CDR1 SGHRS and CDR2 YFSETQ come from the germline V gene. CDR3 coding DNA: TGCGCCAGCAGCCGGACAGGGGGGAACACCGGGGAGCTGTTTTTT. Protein product: CASSRTGGNTGELFF.

The chain recombines TRBV18 with TRBJ1-1, with TRBD1 matching over 8 bases. V shed 3 bases and J 0 bases; nucleotides not matched to a gene: 6. Looked up from germline, CDR1 is KGHSH and CDR2 is LQKENI. The CDR3 is 16 amino acids. Here the CDR3 reads CASSPQTGVMNTEAFF. The CDR3 coding sequence is TGTGCCAGCTCACCCCAGACAGGGGTAATGAACACTGAAGCTTTCTTT.

The J gene is TRBJ2-3, the V gene TRBV7-8; TRBD2 matches 11 bases. V lost 4 bases, J lost 4 bases, and 7 bases stayed unmatched. This CDR3 region has 16 residues. The germline V gene encodes CDR1 SGHVS and CDR2 FQNEAQ. The CDR3 reads CASSWEVAGGPDTQYF. CDR3 nucleotides: TGTGCCAGCAGCTGGGAGGTAGCGGGAGGGCCAGATACGCAGTATTTT. The complete variable domain, with remaining parts taken from reference TRBV7-8 and TRBJ2-3, reads GAGVSQSPRYKVAKRGQDVALRCDPISGHVSLFWYQQALGQGPEFLTYFQNEAQLDKSGLPSDRFFAERPEGSVSTLKIQRTQQEDSAVYLCASSWEVAGGPDTQYFGPGTRLTVL.

The chain uses TRBV19 and TRBJ2-3; D possibly corresponds to TRBD2 (5 bases). The germline V gene has CDR1 LNHDA and CDR2 SQIVND (reference sequence). The V gene lost 4 bases and the J gene lost 1 base, with 6 bases spanning the gap. This CDR3 has 13 residues. The CDR3 loop is CASSNGGTDTQYF. The CDR3 nucleotides are TGTGCCAGTAGTAACGGGGGCACAGATACGCAGTATTTT.

V gene TRBV5-4 combines with J gene TRBJ1-2, with TRBD1 matching over 9 bases. Germline CDR1 SGHNT, CDR2 YYREEE (reference sequence). J gave up 6 bases and V 2 bases, and 2 bases lay outside the gene matches. The CDR3 is 13 residues long. The CDR3 is CASSFTGGDGYTF. The CDR3 nucleotides read TGTGCCAGCAGCTTTACAGGGGGCGATGGCTACACCTTC.

This chain links TRBV10-3 with TRBJ1-2; D is perhaps TRBD1 (5 bases). V lost 2 bases and J lost 8, with 18 bases in between. The CDR3 is 15 residues long. Germline V gene sequence: CDR1 ENHRY, CDR2 SYGVKD. The CDR3 loop reads CAISEPGLRVGGYTF. The CDR3 DNA sequence: TGTGCCATCAGTGAGCCCGGTCTCAGGGTTGGGGGCTACACCTTC.

This chain joins TRBV2 and TRBJ1-2, with a possible D match to TRBD1 (5 bases). The CDR3 runs to 13 residues. The V and J ends lost 4 bases and 4 bases respectively, with 10 bases between them. Germline CDR1 reads SNHLY; CDR2 reads FYNNEI. The CDR3 loop reads CASSGQTFYGYTF. DNA for the CDR3: TGTGCCAGCAGTGGACAGACCTTCTATGGCTACACCTTC.

The J gene is TRBJ2-1, the V gene TRBV6-5, with TRBD2 identical over 12 bases. CDR1 is MNHEY, CDR2 SVGAGI, per germline. CDR3 length: 15 amino acids. The V and J ends lost 0 bases and 15 bases, in that order; junction bases with no gene match: 9. Here the CDR3 reads CASSYSRLAGATSFF. In nucleotides, the CDR3 is TGTGCCAGCAGTTACTCGAGACTAGCGGGGGCGACCTCGTTCTTC.

This clone has just one count. The J gene is TRBJ2-7, the V gene TRBV9, with TRBD2 identical over 7 bases. Trimming at V came to 0 bases and at J to 4 bases, leaving 7 bases not matched to a gene. CDR1 and CDR2 from the germline V gene are SGDLS and YYNGEE. CDR3 size: 15 residues. DNA for the CDR3: TGTGCCAGCAGCGTAGGGTTAGCGGGTTTGTACGAGCAGTACTTC. This codes for CASSVGLAGLYEQYF.

V usage is TRBV7-3 and J usage is TRBJ2-1; 10 nucleotides align to TRBD1. Germline CDR1 SGHTA, CDR2 FQGTGA. The trim removed 5 bases at V and 8 bases at J, leaving 12 bases unmatched. The length of the CDR3 is 16 residues. CDR3 in DNA: TGTGCCAGCAGCATATGGACAGGGGGAGTGAACGATGAGCAGTTCTTC. Protein: CASSIWTGGVNDEQFF.

The V gene is TRBV4-1, the J gene TRBJ2-2; 7 bases fit TRBD1. In germline, CDR1 is MGHRA, CDR2 YSYEKL. This CDR3 comprises 16 residues. Trimming at V came to 1 base and at J to 2 bases, leaving 4 bases not matched to a gene. CDR3 DNA: TGCGCCAGCAGCCAAGTGGGACAGCGCAACACCGGGGAGCTGTTTTTT. Translation: CASSQVGQRNTGELFF.

In its sample, this clone was seen once. The chain is built from TRBV5-1 and TRBJ2-3; the match to TRBD2 covers 7 bases. Germline V gene sequence: CDR1 SGHRS, CDR2 YFSETQ. The ends lost 5 bases at V and 3 bases at J; junction bases unmatched: 6. There are 14 residues in the CDR3. CDR3 sequence reads: CASSSGGGTDTQYF. CDR3 DNA sequence: TGCGCCAGCAGTTCGGGGGGAGGGACAGATACGCAGTATTTT.

The rearrangement links TRBV18 to TRBJ1-5; 8 positions match TRBD1. In germline, CDR1 is KGHSH, CDR2 LQKENI. V was clipped by 3 bases and J by 0 bases; unmatched bases: 4. The CDR3 is made up of 16 amino acids. CDR3 region: CASSPGQGYSNQPQHF. Written as DNA, the CDR3 is TGTGCCAGCTCACCTGGACAGGGATATAGCAATCAGCCCCAGCATTTT.

The rearrangement uses TRBV4-1 and TRBJ1-1, with 8 bases lining up with TRBD1. Germline values: CDR1 MGHRA, CDR2 YSYEKL. This CDR3 has 13 amino acids. The ends lost 5 bases at V and 4 bases at J; junction bases unmatched: 3. DNA for the CDR3: TGCGCCAGCAGCTATGGGACAGGCACTGAAGCTTTCTTT. Translating it yields CASSYGTGTEAFF.

The J gene is TRBJ1-5, the V gene TRBV27, with D possibly matching TRBD1 (5 bases). The CDR3 is 15 residues long. V lost 5 bases and J lost 3, with 14 bases in between. Germline CDR1 and CDR2: MNHEY and SMNVEV (reference sequence). The CDR3 sequence is CASSQGTLNNQPQHF. As DNA, the CDR3 is TGTGCCAGCAGTCAGGGTACACTTAACAATCAGCCCCAGCATTTT.

The chain has TRBV11-2 and TRBJ2-1; TRBD2 aligns across 11 bases. The CDR3 runs to 15 residues. V trimming: 5 bases; J trimming: 4 bases; junction bases outside the gene matches: 4. Germline V CDR1 and CDR2: SGHAT, FQNNGV. In nucleotides, the CDR3 is TGTGCCAGCAGCAGAACTAGCGGGGGATACAATGAGCAGTTCTTC. Protein sequence: CASSRTSGGYNEQFF.

The chain joins TRBV5-5 to TRBJ1-1; D gene ambiguous. CDR1 and CDR2 (germline): SGHKS, YYEKEE (reference sequence). V was shortened by 4 bases and J by 0 bases, with 13 bases between the two germline ends. The CDR3 consists of 15 residues. The CDR3 protein is CASSETGRLNTEAFF. The CDR3 DNA follows: TGTGCCAGCAGCGAGACGGGGAGGTTGAACACTGAAGCTTTCTTT.

The V gene is TRBV21-1, the J gene TRBJ2-7; the table assigns TRBD2, which was not confirmed against the DNA. TRBV21-1 constitutes a pseudogene. The length of the CDR3 is 18 residues. The chain's CDR3 is CASSKATSPSGSSYEQYF. CDR3 coding DNA: TGTGCCAGCAGCAAAGCGACAAGTCCTAGCGGAAGCTCCTACGAGCAGTACTTC.

The V and J genes are TRBV4-2 and TRBJ2-7; TRBD2 aligns across 12 bases. The germline gives CDR1 LGHNA, CDR2 YNFKEQ. V lost 3 bases to trimming and J lost 1 base; unmatched junction nucleotides: 4. This CDR3 is built from 16 residues. This chain's CDR3 is CASSQDLAGGSYEQYF. CDR3 coding DNA: TGTGCCAGCAGCCAGGACCTAGCGGGGGGGTCCTACGAGCAGTACTTC.

The V gene is TRBV5-6, the J gene TRBJ2-3; maybe TRBD1 (6 bases). The V and J ends lost 4 bases and 2 bases respectively, with 11 bases between them. Per germline, CDR1 SGHDT and CDR2 YYEEEE. This CDR3 contains 14 residues. The CDR3 region is CASSPGTYTDTQYF. The CDR3, as DNA: TGTGCCAGCAGCCCCGGGACATACACAGATACGCAGTATTTT.

This chain joins TRBV7-9 and TRBJ2-7, with 7 bases fitting TRBD1. Germline trimming cut 1 base from V and 7 bases from J; bases unmatched to any gene: 10. Germline CDR1 SEHNR, CDR2 FQNEAQ (reference sequence). The CDR3 has 15 residues. CDR3 amino acids: CASSLEPGQIQEQYF. The DNA for the CDR3 is TGTGCCAGCAGCTTAGAGCCGGGACAGATTCAGGAGCAGTACTTC.

This chain uses TRBV5-4 with TRBJ2-7; weak D call: TRBD2 (5 bases). The germline CDR1 and CDR2 sequences are SGHNT and YYREEE (reference sequence). Trimming took 4 bases from V and 0 from J, leaving 8 bases between them. This CDR3 has 13 residues. CDR3 residues: CASSREGSYEQYF. The DNA of the CDR3 is TGTGCCAGCAGCCGCGAGGGCTCCTACGAGCAGTACTTC.

V gene TRBV5-1 combines with J gene TRBJ2-7, with D tentatively TRBD1 (6 bases). The CDR3 is made up of 16 amino acids. Germline values: CDR1 SGHRS, CDR2 YFSETQ. Trimming shortened V by 1 base and J by 1 base, and 15 bases separated the two germline ends. CDR3 DNA: TGCGCCAGCAGCTTGACAGGGACCAGTTTATCCTACGAGCAGTACTTC. It translates to CASSLTGTSLSYEQYF.

The gene calls are TRBV18 and TRBJ2-7; the D is unclear. The CDR3 consists of 13 residues. Trimming left V 0 bases short and J 4 bases short, with 7 bases between. CDR1 KGHSH and CDR2 LQKENI come from the germline V gene. The CDR3 nucleotides read TGTGCCAGCTCACCACCCTCCGTTTACGAGCAGTACTTC. Translating it yields CASSPPSVYEQYF.

This chain uses TRBV29-1 with TRBJ1-2; D gene ambiguous. In germline, CDR1 is SQVTM, CDR2 ANQGSEA. The CDR3 is 14 amino acids. V was clipped by 4 bases and J by 2 bases, with 14 bases between them. Here the CDR3 DNA reads TGCAGCGTTGTTCCGCGTTTATCGAACTATGGCTACACCTTC. Protein product: CSVVPRLSNYGYTF.

This clone was picked up one time. This chain uses TRBV5-6 with TRBJ2-7; possibly TRBD1 for D (6 bases). V shed 4 bases and J shed 2 bases, with 16 bases lying between them. Germline CDR1 SGHDT, CDR2 YYEEEE. This CDR3 comprises 15 residues. This CDR3 reads CASSHSRGHTYEQYF. The CDR3 DNA follows: TGTGCCAGCAGCCATTCACGGGGACACACCTACGAGCAGTACTTC.

V gene TRBV6-1 combines with J gene TRBJ2-4; 8 bases map to TRBD2. CDR3 length: 14 residues. J lost 9 bases, V lost 6 bases, and 10 bases had no gene match. The germline gives CDR1 MNHNS, CDR2 SASEGT. The CDR3 loop reads CASSRGGGGGIQYF. The CDR3, as DNA: TGTGCCAGCAGCCGGGGGGGAGGGGGTGGCATTCAGTACTTC.

The chain is built from TRBV5-1 and TRBJ2-5; 14 bases map to TRBD2. Trimming removed 4 bases from V and 3 bases from J; junction bases left unmatched: 2. Germline loops: CDR1 SGHRS, CDR2 YFSETQ. This CDR3 has 15 amino acids. CDR3 sequence reads: CASSPTSGREETQYF. In nucleotides, the CDR3 is TGCGCCAGCAGCCCGACTAGCGGGAGGGAAGAGACCCAGTACTTC.

The chain employs TRBV5-1 and TRBJ2-7; D uncertain. V was shortened by 0 bases and J by 13 bases, with 11 bases between the two germline ends. The CDR3 length is 11 residues. Germline CDR1 reads SGHRS; CDR2 reads YFSETQ. The CDR3: CASSLASEIYF. The CDR3 DNA follows: TGCGCCAGCAGCTTGGCTTCAGAAATATACTTC.

The rearrangement links TRBV5-1 to TRBJ2-7; tentative D call: TRBD1 (6 bases). The CDR3 is 14 amino acids. Germline loops: CDR1 SGHRS, CDR2 YFSETQ. V dropped 4 bases and J dropped 4 bases, with 15 bases sitting between them. In nucleotides, the CDR3 is TGCGCCAGCAGCATCGCCCTCGGACAGTACGAGCAGTACTTC. Translated: CASSIALGQYEQYF. Based on the CDR3 plus reference TRBV5-1 and TRBJ2-7, the full variable domain is KAGVTQTPRYLIKTRGQQVTLSCSPISGHRSVSWYQQTPGQGLQFLFEYFSETQRNKGNFPGRFSGRQFSNSRSEMNVSTLELGDSALYLCASSIALGQYEQYFGPGTRLTVT.